These 31 T cell receptor beta chains originate from one sample sequenced in a study of T cells in narcolepsy. Here immunoSEQ multiplex PCR was the method, and the copy in TCRdb shows in-frame clones only, minus some. This sample has roughly 25,000 clones, with 65% to 90% found just once. What was sequenced was memory (CD45RA-) CD4+ T cells from blood. These receptors came from a human donor in good health.

This chain joins TRBV6-1 and TRBJ2-7, with 10 bases matching TRBD2. Germline trimming cut 4 bases from V and 5 bases from J; bases unmatched to any gene: 8. Germline V CDR1 and CDR2: MNHNS, SASEGT. This CDR3 is built from 15 residues. In DNA, the CDR3 is TGTGCCAGCAGTGTCGCTAGCGGGAGATCGGACGAGCAGTACTTC. This codes for CASSVASGRSDEQYF.

The chain recombines TRBV28 with TRBJ1-4; D unclear. The CDR3 is made up of 14 amino acids. Germline lookup yields CDR1 MDHEN and CDR2 SYDVKM. V was shortened by 8 bases and J by 0 bases, with 10 bases between the two germline ends. CDR3: CASLPLATNEKLFF. The DNA of the CDR3 is TGTGCCAGCCTCCCCTTGGCAACTAATGAAAAACTGTTTTTT.

The V and J genes are TRBV5-1 and TRBJ2-1, with 7 nucleotides matching TRBD1. Trimming took 6 bases from V and 5 from J; bases not matched to a gene: 14. The CDR3 is 16 amino acids. Germline CDR1 SGHRS, CDR2 YFSETQ. This CDR3 is CASTPTTGLSNNEQFF. The CDR3 DNA reads TGCGCCAGCACGCCTACGACAGGGTTAAGTAACAATGAGCAGTTCTTC.

Turning to this clone: Its ends do not fully match the called genes, so a read error is possible. The gene calls are TRBV5-4 and TRBJ2-5; 8 nucleotides agree with TRBD1. The CDR3 is 15 amino acids. From germline, CDR1 is SGHNT and CDR2 YYREEE (reference sequence). The CDR3 sequence: CASSLAGGQVQTQYF. CDR3 sequence (DNA): TGTGCCAGCAGCTTGGCCGGGGGACAGGTACAGACGCAGTACTTC.

This chain joins TRBV29-1 and TRBJ2-7; D might be TRBD1 (6 bases). In germline, CDR1 is SQVTM, CDR2 ANQGSEA. The CDR3 loop spans 15 amino acids. V was shortened by 4 bases and J by 9 bases, with 25 bases between the two germline ends. The CDR3 sequence is CSVGFGTSDVLVQYF. The CDR3 coding sequence is TGCAGCGTTGGGTTTGGGACATCCGACGTCTTAGTGCAGTACTTC.

In its sample, this clone was seen once. The chain employs TRBV4-2 and TRBJ2-5; 12 nucleotides align to TRBD1. Germline values: CDR1 LGHNA, CDR2 YNFKEQ. The CDR3 is 18 amino acids. V trimming: 0 bases; J trimming: 11 bases; junction bases outside the gene matches: 16. The CDR3 bases are TGTGCCAGCAGCCAAGATCTCGGTTCGAGGGACAGGGGGCGGGAGCAGTACTTC. Its protein is CASSQDLGSRDRGREQYF.

This sequence joins TRBV2 and TRBJ2-5, with D perhaps assigned TRBD1 or TRBD2 (5 bases each). CDR1 SNHLY and CDR2 FYNNEI come from the germline V gene. The CDR3 spans 14 residues. V was cut by 5 bases and J by 0 bases, with 10 bases left in between. This CDR3 is CASSPGAYQETQYF. The CDR3 DNA reads TGTGCCAGCAGTCCCGGGGCTTACCAAGAGACCCAGTACTTC.

This chain uses TRBV7-2 with TRBJ2-5; D may be TRBD2 (6 bases). Germline CDR1 SGHTA, CDR2 FQGNSA. The CDR3 has 15 amino acids. The ends were cut back, 5 bases at V and 0 bases at J, with 13 bases in the middle. The CDR3 is CASSLPAGYQETQYF. The DNA of the CDR3 is TGTGCCAGCAGCCTTCCCGCGGGGTACCAAGAGACCCAGTACTTC.

J is TRBJ1-1 and V is TRBV5-8; D not certain. Germline loops: CDR1 SGHTS, CDR2 YDEGEE. V was shortened by 6 bases and J by 3 bases, with 18 bases between the two germline ends. The CDR3 is made up of 15 amino acids. CDR3 nucleotides: TGTGCCAGCATCGATGAGACGGGGATATACACTGAAGCTTTCTTT. Translated: CASIDETGIYTEAFF. Based on the CDR3 plus reference TRBV5-8 and TRBJ1-1, the full variable domain is EAGVTQSPTHLIKTRGQQATLRCSPISGHTSVYWYQQALGLGLQFLLWYDEGEERNRGNFPPRFSGRQFPNYSSELNVNALELEDSALYLCASIDETGIYTEAFFGQGTRLTVV.

In this sample, this clone turned up once. The chain combines TRBV5-4 with TRBJ1-1; D uncertain. V dropped 0 bases and J dropped 0 bases, with 6 bases sitting between them. CDR1 and CDR2 (germline): SGHNT, YYREEE (reference sequence). The CDR3 runs 14 residues. Here the CDR3 reads CASSLGTLNTEAFF. The CDR3 coding sequence is TGTGCCAGCAGCTTGGGGACGCTGAACACTGAAGCTTTCTTT.

This chain uses TRBV5-4 with TRBJ2-7, with TRBD1 identical over 9 bases. The CDR3 totals 15 residues. The ends lost 1 base at V and 2 bases at J; junction bases unmatched: 4. Per germline, CDR1 SGHNT and CDR2 YYREEE (reference sequence). The CDR3 DNA reads as TGTGCCAGCAGCTTGTCGCGACAGGGGGCCTACGAGCAGTACTTC. As protein: CASSLSRQGAYEQYF.

The J gene is TRBJ2-1, the V gene TRBV5-1; 11 bases agree with TRBD2. V trimming: 0 bases; J trimming: 0 bases; junction bases outside the gene matches: 11. This CDR3 is built from 20 residues. The V gene's germline CDR1 is SGHRS and CDR2 YFSETQ. The CDR3 DNA follows: TGCGCCAGCAGCTTGGCCCTTGGACTAGCGGGTAGTAACTCCTACAATGAGCAGTTCTTC. It is translated as CASSLALGLAGSNSYNEQFF. The full variable domain, in which reference TRBV5-1 and TRBJ2-1 provide the parts outside the CDR3, is KAGVTQTPRYLIKTRGQQVTLSCSPISGHRSVSWYQQTPGQGLQFLFEYFSETQRNKGNFPGRFSGRQFSNSRSEMNVSTLELGDSALYLCASSLALGLAGSNSYNEQFFGPGTRLTVL.

The sample holds a few counts of this clone. The chain employs TRBV6-6 and TRBJ1-4; D is unresolved. The CDR3 consists of 13 residues. Per germline, CDR1 MNHNY and CDR2 SVGAGI (reference sequence). V lost 1 base and J lost 4, with 4 bases in between. The CDR3 region has the DNA TGTGCCAGCAGTTACTTCAGTAATGAAAAACTGTTTTTT. Residues: CASSYFSNEKLFF.

V is TRBV11-2 and J is TRBJ2-3, with 10 bases that match TRBD2. CDR3 size: 16 residues. Germline V CDR1 and CDR2: SGHAT, FQNNGV. The ends lost 5 bases at V and 9 bases at J; junction bases unmatched: 14. As DNA, the CDR3 is TGTGCCAGCAGCCCCACGACTAGCGGGTCGATTCAGACGCAGTATTTT. It yields the protein CASSPTTSGSIQTQYF.

The rearrangement uses TRBV5-4 and TRBJ2-1; TRBD2 matches at 9 bases. Trimming at V came to 4 bases and at J to 9 bases, leaving 14 bases not matched to a gene. Looked up from germline, CDR1 is SGHNT and CDR2 is YYREEE (reference sequence). This CDR3 spans 16 amino acids. The CDR3 nucleotides are TGTGCCAGCAGCATCGCAGCGGGAGGTCTCATGGTTGAGCAGTTCTTC. It is translated as CASSIAAGGLMVEQFF.

V and J are TRBV19 and TRBJ2-7; D might be TRBD1 (5 bases). V shed 7 bases and J shed 6 bases, with 13 bases lying between them. CDR1 is LNHDA and CDR2 is SQIVND in the germline V gene (reference sequence). This CDR3 has 12 residues. CDR3: CASTAGSVEQYF. In DNA form, the CDR3 reads TGTGCCAGTACAGCAGGGTCCGTCGAGCAGTACTTC.

The J gene is TRBJ1-5, the V gene TRBV15, with D perhaps TRBD1 (6 bases). Trimming removed 1 base from V and 2 bases from J, with 9 bases in between. This CDR3 has 15 residues. Per germline, CDR1 LNHNV and CDR2 YYDKDF (reference sequence). CDR3 in DNA: TGTGCCACCAGCAGAGCAAACAGGGGCAATCAGCCCCAGCATTTT. Protein sequence: CATSRANRGNQPQHF.

V gene TRBV2 combines with J gene TRBJ2-2, with 8 bases lining up with TRBD1. Germline V gives CDR1 SNHLY, CDR2 FYNNEI. V shed 8 bases and J 0 bases; nucleotides not matched to a gene: 5. The CDR3 is made up of 15 amino acids. CDR3 protein: CASGSGGTNTGELFF. In DNA, the CDR3 is TGTGCCAGCGGGTCAGGGGGCACGAACACCGGGGAGCTGTTTTTT.

The count of this clone is one. The CDR3 DNA is TGTGCCAGCAGTTTAAACGACTTGGTGGTGAACACTGAAGCTTTCTTT. Translated: CASSLNDLVVNTEAFF. The J gene is TRBJ1-1, the V gene TRBV28; D not certain. CDR1 is MDHEN, CDR2 SYDVKM, per germline. Trimming removed 2 bases at V and 0 bases at J, with 13 bases between. The CDR3 is 16 amino acids.

By share of the sample, this clone is medium-sized. J is TRBJ2-7 and V is TRBV6-5, with 10 positions matching TRBD1. J was trimmed by 4 bases and V by 10 bases; bases with no gene match: 7. The germline gives CDR1 MNHEY, CDR2 SVGAGI. There are 13 residues in the CDR3. DNA for the CDR3: TGTGCCACCTGGGACAGGGGCTCTTACGAGCAGTACTTC. This gives the protein CATWDRGSYEQYF.

This clone was seen a single time. V is TRBV7-2 and J is TRBJ2-1; D tentatively reads TRBD1 or TRBD2 (5 bases each). The CDR3 loop spans 17 amino acids. CDR1 and CDR2 from the germline V gene are SGHTA and FQGNSA. With 1 base removed from V and 6 bases from J, the gap between germline ends came to 19 bases. This chain's CDR3 is CASSLVGSTLRGNEQFF. Written as DNA, the CDR3 is TGTGCCAGCAGCTTAGTGGGGAGCACACTGAGGGGCAATGAGCAGTTCTTC.

The genes are TRBV7-2 and TRBJ2-1, with D possibly being TRBD1 or TRBD2 (7 bases each). CDR3 size: 13 residues. V was shortened by 5 bases and J by 6 bases, with 11 bases between the two germline ends. Germline V gene data show CDR1 as SGHTA and CDR2 as FQGNSA. In DNA form, the CDR3 reads TGTGCCAGCAGCCAGGGGGGGGGCAATGAGCAGTTCTTC. Its protein is CASSQGGGNEQFF. Variable domain in full (rest from reference TRBV7-2 and TRBJ2-1): GAGVSQSPSNKVTEKGKDVELRCDPISGHTALYWYRQSLGQGLEFLIYFQGNSAPDKSGLPSDRFSAERTGGSVSTLTIQRTQQEDSAVYLCASSQGGGNEQFFGPGTRLTVL.

The chain has TRBV4-2 and TRBJ2-1, with D possibly being TRBD2 (5 bases). The CDR3 has 16 amino acids. Trimming pared 4 bases from V and 2 bases from J, leaving 15 bases between. CDR1 is LGHNA and CDR2 is YNFKEQ in the germline V gene. CDR3 in DNA: TGTGCCAGCAGCCGAGAGGTGGCGGGTGCCTACAATGAGCAGTTCTTC. Protein sequence: CASSREVAGAYNEQFF.

The rearrangement joins TRBV7-8 to TRBJ2-5; weak D call: TRBD2 (6 bases). Germline lookup yields CDR1 SGHVS and CDR2 FQNEAQ. With 5 bases removed from V and 4 bases from J, the gap between germline ends came to 11 bases. This CDR3 spans 13 amino acids. For the CDR3, the DNA is TGTGCCAGCAGCATTAGGGACTCAGAGACCCAGTACTTC. This translates into CASSIRDSETQYF.

The chain employs TRBV6-6 and TRBJ2-7; 7 positions agree with TRBD1. The CDR3 has 13 amino acids. The V gene's germline CDR1 is MNHNY and CDR2 SVGAGI (reference sequence). With 6 bases clipped from V and 7 bases from J, the junction kept 9 bases outside the gene matches. CDR3 coding DNA: TGTGCCAGCAGCCGACCGCCGGACAGGGAGCAGTACTTC. Translated, it gives CASSRPPDREQYF.

V and J are TRBV4-1 and TRBJ2-3; 7 bases line up with TRBD1. With V trimmed by 0 bases and J by 2 bases, 2 bases remained unmatched. CDR1 is MGHRA, CDR2 YSYEKL, per germline. This CDR3 has 15 residues. The CDR3 spells CASSQDGTATDTQYF. CDR3 DNA: TGCGCCAGCAGCCAAGATGGGACAGCCACAGATACGCAGTATTTT.

The chain uses TRBV11-2 and TRBJ1-1; D is undetermined. Germline V gene lookup returns CDR1 SGHAT and CDR2 FQNNGV. Between the trimmed V and J ends, which lost 2 bases and 2 bases, there was a span of 9 bases. This CDR3 is 14 amino acids long. CDR3 sequence reads: CASSLLISNTEAFF. In DNA form, the CDR3 reads TGTGCCAGCAGCTTACTTATTTCTAACACTGAAGCTTTCTTT.

In this sample, this clone turned up once. The rearrangement links TRBV10-3 to TRBJ2-5; D not resolved. There are 14 residues in the CDR3. From germline, CDR1 is ENHRY and CDR2 SYGVKD. V lost 2 bases and J 4 bases, leaving 11 bases between the germline ends. The CDR3: CAISEQIDLETQYF. CDR3 DNA: TGTGCCATCAGTGAGCAGATTGACCTAGAGACCCAGTACTTC.

This clone was detected once. The V call is TRBV6-5, the J call TRBJ1-2; D gene unclear. The CDR3 has 14 amino acids. The germline CDR1 and CDR2 sequences are MNHEY and SVGAGI. With 5 bases removed from V and 4 bases from J, the gap between germline ends came to 14 bases. CDR3 residues: CASSVMGFTYGYTF. CDR3 coding DNA: TGTGCCAGCAGTGTGATGGGGTTTACCTATGGCTACACCTTC.

The gene calls are TRBV19 and TRBJ2-2; a possible D gene is TRBD2 (6 bases). Looked up from germline, CDR1 is LNHDA and CDR2 is SQIVND (reference sequence). The V gene lost 6 bases and the J gene lost 4 bases, with 15 bases spanning the gap. CDR3 length: 15 residues. The DNA of the CDR3 is TGTGCCAGTAGCGGGCGGGGCCCTGGCACCGGGGAGCTGTTTTTT. Translating it yields CASSGRGPGTGELFF.

The chain couples TRBV9 to TRBJ1-2; 7 nucleotides line up with TRBD1. Germline V gene data show CDR1 as SGDLS and CDR2 as YYNGEE. Unmatched junction bases numbered 11, after V lost 1 base and J lost 8 bases. This CDR3 region has 15 residues. CDR3 coding DNA: TGTGCCAGCAGCGTAAACTGGGACAGTGGCCAAGGCTACACCTTC. This gives the protein CASSVNWDSGQGYTF.